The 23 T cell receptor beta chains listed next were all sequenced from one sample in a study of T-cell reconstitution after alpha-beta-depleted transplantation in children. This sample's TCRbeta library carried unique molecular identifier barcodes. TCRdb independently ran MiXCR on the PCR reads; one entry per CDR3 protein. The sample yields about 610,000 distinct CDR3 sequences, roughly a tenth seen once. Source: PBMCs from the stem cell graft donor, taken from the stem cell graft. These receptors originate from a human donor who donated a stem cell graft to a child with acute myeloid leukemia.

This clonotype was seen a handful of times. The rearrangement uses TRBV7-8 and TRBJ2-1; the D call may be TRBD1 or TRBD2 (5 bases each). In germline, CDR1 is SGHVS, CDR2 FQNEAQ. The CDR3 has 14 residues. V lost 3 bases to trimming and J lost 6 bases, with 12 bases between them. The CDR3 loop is CASSFGTPVNEQFF. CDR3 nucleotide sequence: TGTGCCAGCAGCTTCGGGACGCCGGTCAATGAGCAGTTCTTC.

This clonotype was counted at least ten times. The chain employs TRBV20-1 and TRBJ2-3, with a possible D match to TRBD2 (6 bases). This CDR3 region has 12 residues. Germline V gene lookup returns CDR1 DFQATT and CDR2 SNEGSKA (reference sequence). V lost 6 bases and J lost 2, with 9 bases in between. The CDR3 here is CSAEGSTDTQYF. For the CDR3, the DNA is TGCAGTGCGGAGGGGTCCACAGATACGCAGTATTTT.

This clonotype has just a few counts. The DNA for the CDR3 is TGCAGTGCTAGAGGACCTAATAACTATGGCTACACCTTC. Its translation is CSARGPNNYGYTF. J is TRBJ1-2 and V is TRBV20-1; no clear D. CDR3 size: 13 residues. Germline lookup yields CDR1 DFQATT and CDR2 SNEGSKA (reference sequence). Between the trimmed V and J ends, which lost 1 base and 1 base, there was a span of 7 bases.

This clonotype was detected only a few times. CDR3: CASSFSGTVPDEQYF. CDR3 nucleotide sequence: TGTGCCAGCAGTTTCTCCGGGACAGTGCCTGACGAGCAGTACTTC. This sequence joins TRBV28 and TRBJ2-7; 7 nucleotides line up with TRBD1. Germline lookup yields CDR1 MDHEN and CDR2 SYDVKM. This CDR3 is built from 15 residues. The ends lost 3 bases at V and 5 bases at J; junction bases unmatched: 10.

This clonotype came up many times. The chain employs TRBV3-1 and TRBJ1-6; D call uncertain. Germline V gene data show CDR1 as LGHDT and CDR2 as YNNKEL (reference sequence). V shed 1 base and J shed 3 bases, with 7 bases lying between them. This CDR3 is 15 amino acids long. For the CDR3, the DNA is TGTGCCAGCAGCCAAGCACAGAACTATAATTCACCCCTCCACTTT. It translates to CASSQAQNYNSPLHF.

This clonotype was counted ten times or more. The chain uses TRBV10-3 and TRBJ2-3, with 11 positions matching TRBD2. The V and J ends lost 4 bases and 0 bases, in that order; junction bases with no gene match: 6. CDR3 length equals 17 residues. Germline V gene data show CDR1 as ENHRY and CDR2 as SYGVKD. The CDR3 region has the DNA TGTGCCATCAGTGCCCCTACTAGCGGGAGTAGCACAGATACGCAGTATTTT. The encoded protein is CAISAPTSGSSTDTQYF.

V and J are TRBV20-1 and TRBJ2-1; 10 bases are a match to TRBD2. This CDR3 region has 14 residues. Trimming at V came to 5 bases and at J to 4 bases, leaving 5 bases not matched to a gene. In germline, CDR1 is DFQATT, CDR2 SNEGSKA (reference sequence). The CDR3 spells CSAQWTSGYNEQFF. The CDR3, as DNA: TGCAGTGCTCAATGGACTAGCGGTTACAATGAGCAGTTCTTC.

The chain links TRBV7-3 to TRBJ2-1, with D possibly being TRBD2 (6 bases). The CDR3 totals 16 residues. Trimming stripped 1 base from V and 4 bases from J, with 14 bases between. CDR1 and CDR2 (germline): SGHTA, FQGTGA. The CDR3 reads CASSLRVGRFYNEQFF. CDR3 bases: TGTGCCAGCAGCTTAAGGGTCGGGAGATTTTACAATGAGCAGTTCTTC.

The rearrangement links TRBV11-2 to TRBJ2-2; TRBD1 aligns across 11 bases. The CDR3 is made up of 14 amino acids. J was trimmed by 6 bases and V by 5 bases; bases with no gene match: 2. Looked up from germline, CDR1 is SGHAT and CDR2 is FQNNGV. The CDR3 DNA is TGTGCCAGCAGCGCGGGACAGGGGGCCGGGGAGCTGTTTTTT. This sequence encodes CASSAGQGAGELFF.

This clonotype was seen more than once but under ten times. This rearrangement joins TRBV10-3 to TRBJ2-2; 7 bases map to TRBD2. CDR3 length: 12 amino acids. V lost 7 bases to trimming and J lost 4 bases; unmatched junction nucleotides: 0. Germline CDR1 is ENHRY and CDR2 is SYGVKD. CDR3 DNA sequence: TGTGCCATCACGGGGGGCACCGGGGAGCTGTTTTTT. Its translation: CAITGGTGELFF.

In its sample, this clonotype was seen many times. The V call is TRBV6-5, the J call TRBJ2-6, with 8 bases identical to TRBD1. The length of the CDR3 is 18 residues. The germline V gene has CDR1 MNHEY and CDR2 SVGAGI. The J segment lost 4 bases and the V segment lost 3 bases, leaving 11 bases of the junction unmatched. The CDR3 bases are TGTGCCAGCAGTTATATGAGAAGGACAGGGAACGGGGCCAACGTCCTGACTTTC. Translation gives CASSYMRRTGNGANVLTF.

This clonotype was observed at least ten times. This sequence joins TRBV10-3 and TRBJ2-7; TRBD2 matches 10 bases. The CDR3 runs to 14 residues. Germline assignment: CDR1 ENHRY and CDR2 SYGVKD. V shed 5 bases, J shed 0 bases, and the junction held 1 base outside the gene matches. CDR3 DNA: TGTGCCATCAGTCGGACTAGCGGCTCCTACGAGCAGTACTTC. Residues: CAISRTSGSYEQYF.

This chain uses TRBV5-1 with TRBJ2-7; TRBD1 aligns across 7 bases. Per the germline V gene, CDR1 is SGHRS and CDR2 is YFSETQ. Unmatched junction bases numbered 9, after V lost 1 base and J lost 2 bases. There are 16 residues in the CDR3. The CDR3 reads CASSLRPTGLAYEQYF. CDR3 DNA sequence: TGCGCCAGCAGCTTGAGGCCGACAGGGCTCGCCTACGAGCAGTACTTC. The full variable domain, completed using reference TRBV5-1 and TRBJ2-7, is KAGVTQTPRYLIKTRGQQVTLSCSPISGHRSVSWYQQTPGQGLQFLFEYFSETQRNKGNFPGRFSGRQFSNSRSEMNVSTLELGDSALYLCASSLRPTGLAYEQYFGPGTRLTVT.

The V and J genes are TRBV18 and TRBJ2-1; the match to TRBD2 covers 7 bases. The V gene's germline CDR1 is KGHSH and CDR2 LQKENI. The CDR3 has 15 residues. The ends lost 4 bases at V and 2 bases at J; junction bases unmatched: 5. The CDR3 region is CASSRGGPTYNEQFF. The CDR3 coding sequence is TGTGCCAGCTCACGGGGGGGTCCCACCTACAATGAGCAGTTCTTC.

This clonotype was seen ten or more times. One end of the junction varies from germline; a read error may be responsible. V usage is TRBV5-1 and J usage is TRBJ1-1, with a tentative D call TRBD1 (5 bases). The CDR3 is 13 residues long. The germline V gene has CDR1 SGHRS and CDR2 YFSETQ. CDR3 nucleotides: TGTGCCAGCAGCTTGCAGGGCGACACTGAAGCTTTCTTT. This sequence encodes CASSLQGDTEAFF.

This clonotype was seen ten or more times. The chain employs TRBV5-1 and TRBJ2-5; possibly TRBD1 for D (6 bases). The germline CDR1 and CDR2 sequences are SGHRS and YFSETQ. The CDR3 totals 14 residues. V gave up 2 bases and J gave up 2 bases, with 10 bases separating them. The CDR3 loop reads CASSFGQLQETQYF. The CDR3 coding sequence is TGCGCCAGCAGCTTCGGACAGCTTCAAGAGACCCAGTACTTC.

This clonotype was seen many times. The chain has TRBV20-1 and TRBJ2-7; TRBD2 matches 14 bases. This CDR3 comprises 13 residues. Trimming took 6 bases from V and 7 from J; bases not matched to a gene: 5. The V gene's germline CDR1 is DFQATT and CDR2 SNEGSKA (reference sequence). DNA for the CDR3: TGCAGTGCCGGACTAGCGGGAGGCTGGGAGCAGTACTTC. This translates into CSAGLAGGWEQYF.

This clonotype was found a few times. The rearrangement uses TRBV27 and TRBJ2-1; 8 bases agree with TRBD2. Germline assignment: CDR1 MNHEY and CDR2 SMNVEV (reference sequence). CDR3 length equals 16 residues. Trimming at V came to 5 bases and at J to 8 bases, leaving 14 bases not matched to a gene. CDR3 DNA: TGTGCCAGCAGTCGGGGGGGGAGGGCCATCAGCGATGAGCAGTTCTTC. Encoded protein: CASSRGGRAISDEQFF.

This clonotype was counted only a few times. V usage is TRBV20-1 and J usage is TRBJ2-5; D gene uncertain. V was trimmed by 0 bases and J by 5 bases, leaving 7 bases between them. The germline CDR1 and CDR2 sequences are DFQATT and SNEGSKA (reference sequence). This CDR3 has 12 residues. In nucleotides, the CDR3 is TGCAGTGCTAGAGATGGGATTGAGACCCAGTACTTC. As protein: CSARDGIETQYF.

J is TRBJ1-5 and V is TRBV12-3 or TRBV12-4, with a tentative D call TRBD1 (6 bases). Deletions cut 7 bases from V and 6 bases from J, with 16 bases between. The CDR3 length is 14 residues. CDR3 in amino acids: CASTETWDIQPQHF. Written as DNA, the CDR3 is TGTGCCAGCACCGAAACGTGGGACATTCAGCCCCAGCATTTT.

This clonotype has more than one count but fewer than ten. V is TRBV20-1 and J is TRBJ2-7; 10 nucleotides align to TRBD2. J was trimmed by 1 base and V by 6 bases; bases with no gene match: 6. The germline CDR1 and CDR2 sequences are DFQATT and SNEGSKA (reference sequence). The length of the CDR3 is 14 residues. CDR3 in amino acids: CSAVSGRNSYEQYF. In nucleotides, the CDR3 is TGCAGTGCCGTTAGCGGGAGGAATTCCTACGAGCAGTACTTC.

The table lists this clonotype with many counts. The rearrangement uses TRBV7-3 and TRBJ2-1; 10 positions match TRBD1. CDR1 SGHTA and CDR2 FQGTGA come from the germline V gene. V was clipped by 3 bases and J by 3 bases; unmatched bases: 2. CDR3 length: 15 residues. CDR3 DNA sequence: TGTGCCAGCAGCTTTGACAGGGGGCTCTACAATGAGCAGTTCTTC. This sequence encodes CASSFDRGLYNEQFF.

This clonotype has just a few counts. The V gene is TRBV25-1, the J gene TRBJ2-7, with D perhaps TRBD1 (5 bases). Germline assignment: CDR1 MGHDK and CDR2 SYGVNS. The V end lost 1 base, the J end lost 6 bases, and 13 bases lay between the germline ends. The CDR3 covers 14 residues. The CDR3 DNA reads TGTGCCAGCAGTGAATGGGGCGAGGACGGCGAGCAGTACTTC. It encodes CASSEWGEDGEQYF.